This record looks at one T cell receptor beta chain sequence and its context. Its antigen is still unknown. The sample belongs to a study of a mutant IDH1 vaccine in newly diagnosed glioma. The method was immunoSEQ multiplex PCR; TCRdb's version includes in-frame clones alone and lacks a portion of them. The profile shows about 40,000 clones, roughly 84% of them singletons. The V end was cut by 0 bases, the J end by 3 bases, with 3 bases between. Per germline, CDR1 SGDLS and CDR2 YYNGEE. The CDR3 is 13 residues long. As to time point: week 11, during vaccination. Vaccination used 300 ug of mutant IDH1 20-mer peptide per dose, with topical imiquimod.

The receptor was derived from a man aged 35 to 55 with glioma. The sequenced sample was PBMCs, obtained from a glioma patient whose treatment included an IDH1 peptide vaccine. The chain couples TRBV9 to TRBJ2-2, with unresolved D. The CDR3 DNA reads as TGTGCCAGCAGCGTAGTTGACACCGGGGAGCTGTTTTTT. Translation gives CASSVVDTGELFF.